This TCR beta chain stems from a study of Ad26.COV2.S vaccination and SARS-CoV-2 variants. The CDR3 is 15 amino acids. The V and J ends lost 6 bases and 6 bases, in that order; junction bases with no gene match: 10. CDR1 is MGHDK and CDR2 is SYGVNS in the germline V gene. Treatment specified: around 19 received Ad26.COV2.S at low or high dose, single or two shots; 5 received placebo; per-sample allocation not given. Specimen acquisition occurred on day 63 following the initial vaccine or placebo injection. The repertoire was sequenced with immunoSEQ multiplex PCR; TCRdb's copy has only in-frame clones and lacks some. The sample lists 350,000 to 450,000 clones, 75% to 90% occurring once.

The sample here was peripheral blood, taken in a trial of Ad26.COV2.S vaccine versus placebo. This sequence originates from a person aged 18-65 years who received the Ad26.COV2.S COVID-19 vaccine or a placebo. The rearrangement joins TRBV25-1 to TRBJ1-4; 7 nucleotides align to TRBD1. The CDR3 loop is CASRPRDSDDEKLFF. The CDR3 coding sequence is TGTGCCAGCAGGCCGAGGGACAGTGACGATGAAAAACTGTTTTTT.